A selection of T cell receptor beta chains follows, all from one sample in a study of Ad26.COV2.S vaccination and SARS-CoV-2 variants. Sequenced by immunoSEQ multiplex PCR; TCRdb stores in-frame clones only, minus some. Of a few hundred thousand clones in the sample, under 90% were seen once. Sequences were derived from peripheral blood, sampled in a trial of Ad26.COV2.S vaccine versus placebo. The receptors were sampled from a person aged 18-65 years who received the Ad26.COV2.S COVID-19 vaccine or a placebo. The CDR3 runs from the conserved cysteine through the conserved F or W. D genes are given only for firm matches. Rows may omit the clone size; those that give it use once, few, many or a size class.

cdr3_aa,cdr3_nt,j_call,v_call,clone_size,d_call
CASSQGVRASNQPQHF,TGTGCCAGCAGCCAAGGTGTCAGGGCTAGCAATCAGCCCCAGCATTTT,TRBJ1-5,TRBV3-1/TRBV3-2,.,.
CASSLTPGGQIRDTEAFF,TGTGCCAGCAGCTTAACGCCAGGGGGGCAGATAAGGGACACTGAAGCTTTCTTT,TRBJ1-1,TRBV7-3,once,TRBD1
CASSIWSGELFF,TGTGCCAGTAGTATCTGGAGCGGGGAGCTGTTTTTT,TRBJ2-2,TRBV19,.,.
CASSSQVAGKQYF,TGTGCCAGCAGTTCTCAAGTGGCGGGTAAGCAGTACTTC,TRBJ2-7,TRBV27,.,.
CASSYEQVVRNEQFF,TGTGCCAGCAGTTACGAGCAGGTTGTGCGAAATGAGCAGTTCTTC,TRBJ2-1,TRBV6-5,.,.
CAWRPGNTIYF,TGTGCCTGGAGACCCGGAAACACCATATATTTT,TRBJ1-3,TRBV30,.,.
CASSAHGTPIGGEQFF,TGTGCCAGCAGCGCCCACGGGACTCCTATAGGGGGTGAGCAGTTCTTC,TRBJ2-1,TRBV7-2,.,.
CASMLWRGGVTGELFF,TGTGCCAGCATGCTCTGGCGCGGGGGGGTGACCGGGGAGCTGTTTTTT,TRBJ2-2,TRBV3-1/TRBV3-2,.,TRBD2
CASSLTGLENQPQHF,TGCGCCAGCAGCTTAACAGGGTTGGAAAATCAGCCCCAGCATTTT,TRBJ1-5,TRBV5-1,.,.
CASSYFLYNEQFF,TGTGCCAGCAGTTACTTTTTATACAATGAGCAGTTCTTC,TRBJ2-1,TRBV6-2/TRBV6-3,.,.
CASSLTGLASNEQFF,TGTGCCAGCAGCTTGACAGGACTAGCGTCCAATGAGCAGTTCTTC,TRBJ2-1,TRBV7-2,.,TRBD2
CASSSRVSGFYNEQFF,TGTGCCAGCAGCTCCCGAGTTAGCGGGTTCTACAATGAGCAGTTCTTC,TRBJ2-1,TRBV7-6,once,TRBD2
CASSQPTSGGGDTQYF,TGCGCCAGCAGCCAACCAACTAGCGGGGGGGGAGATACGCAGTATTTT,TRBJ2-3,TRBV4-3,once,TRBD2
CASSSDRGVYEQYF,TGTGCCAGCAGCTCAGACAGGGGGGTCTACGAGCAGTACTTC,TRBJ2-7,TRBV7-9,.,TRBD1
CASSSGTGAMNTEAFF,TGTGCCAGCAGCTCGGGGACAGGGGCGATGAACACTGAAGCTTTCTTT,TRBJ1-1,TRBV7-9,few,TRBD1
CASSKSGQETQYF,TGTGCCAGCAGCAAGTCAGGGCAAGAGACCCAGTACTTC,TRBJ2-5,TRBV21-1,.,.
CASSPGPTWGTEAFF,TGTGCCAGCAGCCCCGGACCCACATGGGGCACTGAAGCTTTCTTT,TRBJ1-1,TRBV11-2,.,.
CAISHARQPSYGYTF,TGTGCCATCAGTCATGCCCGACAGCCGTCCTATGGCTACACCTTC,TRBJ1-2,TRBV10-3,.,.
CASSIGGRTGTEAFF,TGTGCCAGTAGTATCGGAGGCAGGACGGGGACTGAAGCTTTCTTT,TRBJ1-1,TRBV19,.,.
CASSQDAPDTQYF,TGCGCCAGCAGCCAAGATGCCCCAGATACGCAGTATTTT,TRBJ2-3,TRBV4-3,.,.
CASSLDELNTEAFF,TGTGCCAGCAGCTTGGACGAACTGAACACTGAAGCTTTCTTT,TRBJ1-1,TRBV5-8,.,.
CSFRTGVYGYTF,TGCTCTTTCCGAACAGGTGTCTATGGCTACACCTTC,TRBJ1-2,TRBV29-1,.,.
CASSIVDYGYTF,TGTGCCAGTAGTATCGTTGACTATGGCTACACCTTC,TRBJ1-2,TRBV19,.,.
CASSPPLGDRGYGYTF,TGTGCCAGCAGCCCTCCGTTAGGGGATAGAGGCTATGGCTACACCTTC,TRBJ1-2,TRBV4-2,.,.
CASKQVPYNEQFF,TGTGCCAGTAAGCAGGTCCCCTACAATGAGCAGTTCTTC,TRBJ2-1,TRBV19,once,.
CAISASGTENTEAFF,TGTGCCATCAGTGCCTCCGGGACAGAGAACACTGAAGCTTTCTTT,TRBJ1-1,TRBV10-3,once,TRBD1
CASSNRSGAQNTEAFF,TGTGCCAGTAGTAATCGGTCCGGGGCACAGAACACTGAAGCTTTCTTT,TRBJ1-1,TRBV19,.,.
CASSSPRGNTEAFF,TGTGCCAGCAGTTCCCCCCGGGGGAACACTGAAGCTTTCTTT,TRBJ1-1,TRBV6-5,.,.
CASSLIAGGLTDTQYF,TGTGCCAGCAGCTTGATCGCGGGAGGACTCACAGATACGCAGTATTTT,TRBJ2-3,TRBV7-3,.,TRBD2
CATSRAQGGMNTEAFF,TGTGCCACCAGCAGAGCTCAGGGTGGCATGAACACTGAAGCTTTCTTT,TRBJ1-1,TRBV15,.,.
CASSLDRNQPQHF,TGTGCCAGCAGCTTGGATCGCAATCAGCCCCAGCATTTT,TRBJ1-5,TRBV5-8,.,.
CASSLGGGPSYNEQFF,TGTGCCAGCAGCTTAGGGGGGGGGCCCTCCTACAATGAGCAGTTCTTC,TRBJ2-1,TRBV11-2,.,.
CASSITGAEAFF,TGTGCCAGTAGTATTACAGGGGCTGAAGCTTTCTTT,TRBJ1-1,TRBV19,.,TRBD1
CASSRGSELFF,TGTGCCAGCAGCAGGGGCTCGGAGCTGTTTTTT,TRBJ2-2,TRBV12-3/TRBV12-4,once,.
CASSPEQRYNEQFF,TGCGCCAGCAGCCCAGAACAGCGGTACAATGAGCAGTTCTTC,TRBJ2-1,TRBV4-3,.,.
CASSFGISYGYTF,TGTGCCAGCAGTTTTGGCATTTCCTATGGCTACACCTTC,TRBJ1-2,TRBV12-3/TRBV12-4,.,.
CASSTYGHQLGGYTF,TGTGCCAGCAGTACGTATGGGCACCAACTGGGAGGCTACACCTTC,TRBJ1-2,TRBV7-9,.,.
CASSIGTGNSPLHF,TGTGCCAGTAGTATCGGAACTGGTAATTCACCCCTCCACTTT,TRBJ1-6,TRBV19,.,.
CASSFTGAGSYNSPLHF,TGTGCCAGCAGCTTTACAGGGGCAGGCTCCTATAATTCACCCCTCCACTTT,TRBJ1-6,TRBV13,.,TRBD1
CATHPDGSGELFF,TGTGCCACCCACCCCGACGGGTCCGGGGAGCTGTTTTTT,TRBJ2-2,TRBV12-3/TRBV12-4,.,.
CASSLDGAVNTEAFF,TGTGCCAGCAGTTTGGACGGCGCAGTGAACACTGAAGCTTTCTTT,TRBJ1-1,TRBV7-9,.,.
CASSTDFGLNTGELFF,TGTGCCAGCAGTACCGACTTCGGTCTGAACACCGGGGAGCTGTTTTTT,TRBJ2-2,TRBV6-2/TRBV6-3,.,.